This record looks at one T cell receptor beta chain sequence and its context. This sample was taken from a study of shared T cell receptors in the human thymus. V dropped 5 bases and J dropped 5; count of bases not matched to a gene: 13. CDR3 length: 16 amino acids. Germline CDR1 is SGHDT and CDR2 is YYEEEE. The method was immunoSEQ multiplex PCR; TCRdb's version includes in-frame clones alone and lacks a portion of them. The sample comprises about 660,000 clones, around 87% of which are singletons, and roughly 0.0087% rests with the top ten. These data were also filed under a second study, of human thymus T cells.

This chain links TRBV5-6 with TRBJ1-5; the match to TRBD1 covers 7 bases. Sequencing was carried out using thymocytes. The receptor comes from a boy younger than two with a congenital heart defect. The CDR3 DNA reads TGTGCCAGCAGTAAGAAAGGGGGCGGGACGGATCAGCCCCAGCATTTT. It specifies CASSKKGGGTDQPQHF.